This entry features one TCR beta chain sequence. With 5 bases clipped from V and 2 bases from J, the junction kept 7 bases outside the gene matches. The CDR3 is 15 amino acids. Germline V lookup: CDR1 MNHEY, CDR2 SVGAGI. The protocol was immunoSEQ multiplex PCR, while the TCRdb copy is restricted to in-frame clones and leaves out a portion. The sample records more than 70,000 clones, approximately 86% being singletons. This sample was included in a study of blood T cell repertoires in COVID-19. Study overall: Both acute and convalescent COVID-19 samples were obtained from the United States, Italy and Spain. PBMCs, B-cell-depleted T cells, or T cells were the source of the cDNA or gDNA that made up the material.

V is TRBV6-5 and J is TRBJ2-7, with 9 nucleotides matching TRBD1. The sequenced sample consisted of peripheral blood. The TCR sequence derives from a woman in her forties or fifties with active or convalescent COVID-19. CDR3 coding DNA: TGTGCCAGCAGTCCGACCGGGACAGGGACCTACGAGCAGTACTTC. This encodes CASSPTGTGTYEQYF.